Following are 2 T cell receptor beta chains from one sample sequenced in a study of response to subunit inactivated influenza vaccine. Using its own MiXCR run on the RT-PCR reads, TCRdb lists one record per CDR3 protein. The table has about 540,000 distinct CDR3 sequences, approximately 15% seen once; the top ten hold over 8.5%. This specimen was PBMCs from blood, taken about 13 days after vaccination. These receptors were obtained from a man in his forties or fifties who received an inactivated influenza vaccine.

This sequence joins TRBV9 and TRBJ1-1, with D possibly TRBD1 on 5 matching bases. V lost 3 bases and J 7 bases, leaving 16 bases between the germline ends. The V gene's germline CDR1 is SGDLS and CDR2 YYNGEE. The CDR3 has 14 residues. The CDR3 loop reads CASSAGTSYSEAFF. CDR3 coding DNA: TGTGCCAGCAGCGCAGGGACTAGTTACAGTGAAGCTTTCTTT.

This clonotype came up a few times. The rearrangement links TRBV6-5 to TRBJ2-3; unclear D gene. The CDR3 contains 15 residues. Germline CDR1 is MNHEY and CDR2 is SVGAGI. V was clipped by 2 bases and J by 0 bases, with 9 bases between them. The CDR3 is CASSYGLFSTDTQYF. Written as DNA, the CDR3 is TGTGCCAGCAGTTACGGTTTATTCAGCACAGATACGCAGTATTTT.